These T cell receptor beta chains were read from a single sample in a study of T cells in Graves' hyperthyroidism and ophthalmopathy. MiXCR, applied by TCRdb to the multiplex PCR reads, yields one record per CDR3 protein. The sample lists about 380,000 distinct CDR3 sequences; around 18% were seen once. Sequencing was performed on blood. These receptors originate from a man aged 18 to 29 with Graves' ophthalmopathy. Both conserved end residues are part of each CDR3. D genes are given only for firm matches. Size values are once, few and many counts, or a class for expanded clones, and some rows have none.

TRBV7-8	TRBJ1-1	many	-	CASSPSGDTEAFF	TGTGCCAGCAGCCCTTCAGGGGACACTGAAGCTTTCTTT
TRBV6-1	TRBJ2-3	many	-	CASTGGDTQYF	TGTGCCAGCACTGGGGGGGATACGCAGTATTTT
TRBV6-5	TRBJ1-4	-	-	CASSYSGGLGEKLFF	TGTGCCAGCAGTTACTCGGGAGGGTTGGGAGAAAAACTGTTTTTT
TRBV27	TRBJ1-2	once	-	CASSFAPLTF	TGTGCCAGCAGTTTCGCGCCCCTGACCTTC
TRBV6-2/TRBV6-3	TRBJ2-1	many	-	CASSYSWGGIGEQFF	TGTGCCAGCAGTTACTCTTGGGGGGGCATTGGTGAGCAGTTCTTC
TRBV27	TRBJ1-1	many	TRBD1	CASSSSRDRGTEAFF	TGTGCCAGCAGCTCATCCCGGGACAGGGGGACTGAAGCTTTCTTT
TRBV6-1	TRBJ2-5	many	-	CAVRGPSTQETQYF	TGTGCCGTGAGGGGACCCTCGACCCAAGAGACCCAGTACTTC
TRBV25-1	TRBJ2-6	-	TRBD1	CASSPRTGPYSGANVLTF	TGTGCCAGCAGTCCCCGGACAGGGCCCTACTCTGGGGCCAACGTCCTGACTTTC
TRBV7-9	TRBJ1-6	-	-	CATQTDNSPLHF	TGTGCCACCCAGACAGATAATTCACCCCTCCACTTT
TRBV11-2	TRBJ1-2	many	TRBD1	CASSSSTGNYGYTF	TGTGCCAGCAGCTCGTCGACAGGGAACTATGGCTACACCTTC
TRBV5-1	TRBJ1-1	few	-	CASSWNGEGTEAFF	TGCGCCAGCAGCTGGAATGGGGAGGGGACTGAAGCTTTCTTT
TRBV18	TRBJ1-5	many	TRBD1	CASSPPGTGDGQPQHF	TGTGCCAGCTCACCGCCTGGGACAGGGGACGGTCAGCCCCAGCATTTT
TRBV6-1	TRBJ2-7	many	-	CASSEATGYTYEQYF	TGTGCCAGCAGTGAAGCAACAGGGTACACCTACGAGCAGTACTTC
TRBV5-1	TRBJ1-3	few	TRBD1	CASSPRDSSGNTIYF	TGCGCCAGCAGCCCGAGGGACAGCTCTGGAAACACCATATATTTT
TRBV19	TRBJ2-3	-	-	CASSFSSRGPDTQYF	TGTGCCAGTAGTTTCTCCTCTCGTGGCCCAGATACGCAGTATTTT
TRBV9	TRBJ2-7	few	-	CASSADDSRLYEQYF	TGTGCCAGCAGCGCCGATGATAGCCGCCTCTACGAGCAGTACTTC
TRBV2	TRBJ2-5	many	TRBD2	CASGRDRSSQETQYF	TGTGCCAGCGGGAGGGACCGATCATCCCAAGAGACCCAGTACTTC
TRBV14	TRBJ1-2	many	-	CASSQQSSGGYTF	TGTGCCAGCAGCCAACAGTCCAGCGGGGGCTACACCTTC
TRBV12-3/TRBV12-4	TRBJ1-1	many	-	CASSLEEDTEAFF	TGTGCCAGCAGTTTAGAGGAGGACACTGAAGCTTTCTTT
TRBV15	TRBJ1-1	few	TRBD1	CATSGDRDLTTEAFF	TGTGCCACCAGCGGAGACAGGGACCTCACAACTGAAGCTTTCTTT
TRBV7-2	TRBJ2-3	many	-	CASRRITDTQYF	TGTGCCAGCCGAAGGATCACAGATACGCAGTATTTT
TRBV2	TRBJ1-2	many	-	CASSEAGMGGYTF	TGTGCCAGCAGTGAAGCGGGGATGGGTGGCTACACCTTC
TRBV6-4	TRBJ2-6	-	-	CASSDDSGSGANVLTF	TGTGCCAGCAGTGACGACTCAGGCTCTGGGGCCAACGTCCTGACTTTC
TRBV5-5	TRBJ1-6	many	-	CASSAGRQINSPLHF	TGTGCCAGCAGCGCGGGACGGCAGATTAATTCACCCCTCCACTTT
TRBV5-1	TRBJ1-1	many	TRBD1	CASSPRQGANTEAFF	TGCGCCAGCAGCCCTAGACAGGGGGCGAACACTGAAGCTTTCTTT